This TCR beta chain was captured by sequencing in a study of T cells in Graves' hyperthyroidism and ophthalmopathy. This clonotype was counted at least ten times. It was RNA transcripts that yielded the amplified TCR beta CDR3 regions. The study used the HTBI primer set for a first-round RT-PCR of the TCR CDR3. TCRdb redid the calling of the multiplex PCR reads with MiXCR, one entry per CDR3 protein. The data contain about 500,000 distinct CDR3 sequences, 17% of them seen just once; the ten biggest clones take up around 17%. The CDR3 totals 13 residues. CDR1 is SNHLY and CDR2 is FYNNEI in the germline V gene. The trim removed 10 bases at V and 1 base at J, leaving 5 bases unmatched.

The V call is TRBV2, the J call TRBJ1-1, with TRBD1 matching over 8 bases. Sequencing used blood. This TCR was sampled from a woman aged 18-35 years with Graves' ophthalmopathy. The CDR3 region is CATGGQGNTEAFF. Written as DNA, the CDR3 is TGTGCCACCGGTGGACAGGGGAACACTGAAGCTTTCTTT.